This T cell receptor beta chain was documented in a study of blood T cell repertoires in COVID-19 (dated by TCRdb to the early 2020s). Regarding the study in general: Collaborator samples came from the United States, Italy and Spain and covered acute and convalescent phases of COVID-19. A freely available public database, intended as a resource for researchers studying the immune response to SARS-CoV-2, is where the repertoires were released. Where available, HLA class I and class II types were taken from metadata supplied by the sample provider and were not determined by assay-based typing. Samples were obtained from the ongoing ImmuneRACE study (first 160 participants) and from about 1,300 subjects provided by 6 global collaborators. Deeply sampled blood TCRbeta repertoires from subjects exposed to, actively infected with, or recovered from COVID-19 were included in the dataset. A de-identified subject ID, COVID-19 status, age in years and sex were almost always included in the sample metadata. The material from the prospective study consisted of cDNA or gDNA derived from T cells, B-cell-depleted T cells, or PBMCs.

The CDR3 runs 14 residues from the cysteine to the phenylalanine. Only the CDR3 DNA stays, 42 bases, in frame from base 1. CDR1 and CDR2, looked up from the germline V gene, are SGHRS and YFSETQ. Trimming takes 2 bases from V and 1 base from J, and the germline ends sit 10 bases apart. The paper as a whole reports these results and caveats: Clinical and demographic metadata were provided uncurated, with the amount varying by source and participant.

Comment on this clone: The antigen it recognizes is unknown. Base qualities are missing; no much larger clone stands one base away.

Collaborating institutions collected whole blood in K2EDTA tubes following their own protocols. For TCRbeta analysis, collaborators shipped samples in one of three forms: frozen whole blood, isolated PBMCs, or DNA extracted from either of those sample types. TCRbeta CDR3 regions were amplified from genomic DNA using the immunoSEQ Assay, a bias-controlled multiplex PCR. In the source study's methods: The number of nucleated cells in each sample was estimated from the amplification of reference gene primers within the assay. Sequence reads were collapsed and filtered to measure the absolute abundance of every unique TCRbeta CDR3 rearrangement. For each sample, productive Simpson clonality was calculated as the square root of Simpson's diversity index over productive rearrangements. TCRdb carries this immuneACCESS record with in-frame sequences only. Its versions omit some clonotypes, under half of them owing to an unresolved V gene in the studies checked, with the rest unexplained. Clone size and V and J calls were adopted from that table, with D and trimming inferred from the DNA. The table for this sample lists about 180,000 clones; 80% to 90% of them were counted only once. More than 7.5% of the sample rests with the top ten.

The V and J segments used are TRBV5-1 and TRBJ2-7, with TRBD2 perhaps the D gene, on 6 matching bases. The TCR comes from a man aged 45-60 years with active or convalescent COVID-19. The sequenced sample was peripheral blood. The nucleotide sequence is TGCGCCAGCAGCTTTTCGGGAGAGTCCTACGAGCAGTACTTC. Its translation is CASSFSGESYEQYF.